This TCR beta chain was obtained from a study of vaccination and CD4 T cells after COVID-19 (dated by TCRdb to between 2021 and 2024). Some background on the complete study: Convalescent patients had a positive SARS-CoV-2 result on nasal swab PCR, and of these patients, fewer than ten had mild disease and one had severe disease. In around 10 COVID-19 convalescent patients and a handful of infection-naive healthy vaccine recipients, researchers compared the spike-specific CD4+ TCR repertoire from before mRNA vaccination with the repertoire from after. The convalescent cohort included six males and four females, with two Hispanic individuals, seven Caucasians, two Asians and one multiracial person. Control cultures used a CEFX viral epitope pool as positive control, an HIV-1 Nef peptide pool as negative control, or no peptide. Post-COVID blood samples were collected from convalescent patients a median of around 100 days after diagnosis, with a range of roughly 35 to 170 days. Each participant got two doses of either the Pfizer-BioNTech BNT162b2 vaccine (n=8) or the Moderna mRNA-1273 vaccine (n=2). Post-vaccine blood samples were taken a median of about 77 days after the second vaccine dose, with a range of about 12 to 250 days. For a few convalescent patients, samples were collected at an early post-vaccination timepoint (day 14) as well as at a late post-vaccination timepoint (days 161 to 241). The cultures were stimulated with overlapping spike peptide pools from SARS-CoV-2 and from the common cold coronaviruses HCoV-NL63, HCoV-OC43 and HCoV-229E. Points the paper makes about the study in general: Of the vaccine-specific clones in convalescent patients, 304 of 307, or nearly all, reacted only to SARS-CoV-2 spike and did not cross-react with common cold coronaviruses. The median count of SARS-CoV-2-reactive clonotypes went up from 20 to 25 after infection to about 40 after vaccination, although the change was not significant. Only a relatively small number of convalescent patients were included in the study, and early timepoints following natural infection were not analyzed. Among the post-vaccine SARS-CoV-2-reactive clones in convalescent patients, a median 86.3% showed up only after vaccination, which suggests vaccine-specific priming.

Sample time point, as interpreted from the label and publication: late sampling 161 to 241 days after vaccination in three convalescent patients. What this sample's treatment or condition label stands for: approximately 11-day PBMC culture with coronavirus spike peptide pools or control peptides (ViraFEST assay). To expand antigen-specific T cells with peptide pools and then pick out the expanded clonotypes through TCR sequencing, the study relied on the ViraFEST assay. Positive SARS-CoV-2 PCR tests in the convalescent patients dated from March to December 2020, before Alpha, Beta and Delta variants emerged in the United States. Each well held under 2.5 million PBMCs cultured in IMDM containing roughly 5% human AB serum and approximately 9.4 IU/ml IL-2, with around 9.2 ug/ml peptide pools added. Half of the culture medium was replaced with fresh IL-2-containing medium on days 3 and 7. CD4+ T cells were isolated after about nine days of culture through negative selection using the EasySep CD4+ T cell isolation kit. Ficoll-Paque Plus gradient centrifugation was used to isolate PBMCs from whole blood, and the isolated PBMCs were then either used fresh or cryopreserved at -140C. Culture conditions were generally each tested in triplicate wells.

The library was prepared using PCR. At the Johns Hopkins FTIC core, DNA from the cultured CD4+ T cells underwent TCR sequencing with the Oncomine TCR Beta short-read assay. Genomic DNA was extracted from the cultured CD4+ T cells with the QIAamp micro DNA kit. The Oncomine TCR Beta libraries from cultured CD4+ T cells were pooled using unique dual indexes and then sequenced on an Illumina iSeq 100. Per the original workflow: Non-productive sequences were removed, and CDR3s that did not start with C, did not end with F or W, or were shorter than 7 amino acids were discarded. The MANAFEST web application identified antigen-specific clonotypes by comparing peptide-stimulated wells against reference wells and other culture wells. For a clone to be called positive, the clone needed an FDR below 0.05, an odds ratio above 5, and a productive frequency above 0.1% in at least two of three replicate wells. A clonotype was classed as cross-reactive if the clonotype showed significant expansion both in SARS-CoV-2 spike wells and in at least one common cold coronavirus spike condition. CDR3 homology was assessed with Levenshtein distances (stringdist) and unrooted phylogenetic trees (ape) in R version 3.6.1. TCRdb handled the public reads itself, with Q25 trimming in fastp and clone calling in MiXCR, and kept productive beta chains. Every entry covers one CDR3 protein and lists the most common genes and DNA from its rows. The V and J calls follow TCRdb's processing rather than the paper's. Present in this sample are around 23,000 distinct CDR3 sequences, over 40% of which were seen just once. The ten largest clones capture 4.5% to 5.5% of the sample.

Regarding this clonotype: The clone's antigen remains unknown. Base quality data are lacking; no much larger clone is found one base away.

V and J are trimmed by 11 bases and 3 bases, and the gene matches miss 3 bases of the junction. Spanning cysteine to phenylalanine, the CDR3 consists of 12 amino acids. The CDR3 DNA has 36 bases and is translated from base 1. For CDR1 and CDR2, the germline V gene lists ENHRY and SYGVKD. The V and J genes are TRBV10-3 and TRBJ2-3; 9 middle bases align to TRBD2. Sequencing used CD4+ T cells from blood, cultured in vitro, obtained about 7 months after SARS-CoV-2 vaccination. The sequence was collected from a human donor who had recovered from COVID-19. The CDR3 in this case is CASGLATDTQYF. The DNA reads as follows: TGTGCCTCAGGACTAGCGACAGATACGCAGTATTTT.